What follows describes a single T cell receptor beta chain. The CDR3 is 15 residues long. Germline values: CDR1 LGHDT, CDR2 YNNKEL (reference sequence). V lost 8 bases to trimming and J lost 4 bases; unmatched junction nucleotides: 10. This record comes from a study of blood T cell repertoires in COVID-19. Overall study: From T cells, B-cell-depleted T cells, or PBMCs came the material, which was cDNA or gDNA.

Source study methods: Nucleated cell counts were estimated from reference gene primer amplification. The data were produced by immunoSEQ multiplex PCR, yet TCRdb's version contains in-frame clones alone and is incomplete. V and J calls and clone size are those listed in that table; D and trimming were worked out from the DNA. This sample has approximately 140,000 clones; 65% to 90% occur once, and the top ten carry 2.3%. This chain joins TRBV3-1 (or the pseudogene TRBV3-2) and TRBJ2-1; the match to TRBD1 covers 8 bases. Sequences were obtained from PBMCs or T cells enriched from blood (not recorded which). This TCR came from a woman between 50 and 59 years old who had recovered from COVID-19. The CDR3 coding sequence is TGTGCCAGCCGTCTAACCGGGACAGGATACAATGAGCAGTTCTTC. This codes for CASRLTGTGYNEQFF.